This T cell receptor beta chain originates from a study of blood T cells in healthy people across ages. Individuals who donated were healthy Caucasians from Russia aged roughly 6 to 95. PBMCs, at least 7 million per sample, were isolated. CDR3 length: 12 amino acids. V lost 8 bases and J 10 bases, leaving 15 bases between the germline ends. Germline CDR1 ENHRY, CDR2 SYGVKD. The second PCR ran about 6 to 12 cycles with a sample-barcoded 5' primer and J-beta primers. The template-switch adaptor, which had 12 random nucleotides, put a tag on each cDNA molecule. Each CDR3 protein gets one entry after TCRdb re-called the 5' RACE reads with MiXCR. Of fewer than 1,000,000 distinct CDR3 sequences in the sample, 35% to 50% were seen once.

This chain uses TRBV10-3 with TRBJ2-1; D may correspond to TRBD1 or TRBD2 (5 bases each). The clonotype was recovered from a man older than 75 in good health. Material for sequencing was blood. The CDR3 DNA sequence: TGTGCCATCGCCGGGGCCGGGCGCGAGCAGTTCTTC. Translating gives CAIAGAGREQFF.